Listed below are T cell receptor beta chains from one sample, sequenced in a study of identical twins. A single record per CDR3 protein comes from TCRdb applying MiXCR to the 5' RACE reads. The table shows about 530,000 distinct CDR3 sequences, with around 15% occurring only once. Another study also made use of these data, one on yellow fever vaccine responses in identical twins.

Input material: CD4+ T cells sorted from blood. These receptors came from a young woman in good health. Each CDR3 is given with its conserved first and last residue. The order of the fields is CDR3 length, J gene, clone size, D gene, V gene, CDR3 DNA, CDR3 protein. A D gene is named only where the DNA matches it firmly. The size of a clone is reported for some rows only, either as once, few or many, or as a class for expanded clones.

15 | TRBJ1-5 | NA | NA | TRBV4-1 | TGCGCCAGCAGCCAAGATCGACGGAGCAATCAGCCCCAGCATTTT | CASSQDRRSNQPQHF
16 | TRBJ2-3 | NA | TRBD2 | TRBV7-3 | TGTGCCAGCAGCCCCAGCGGGGGCGGGAGAGTCGATACGCAGTATTTT | CASSPSGGGRVDTQYF
15 | TRBJ2-4 | few | NA | TRBV18 | TGTGCCAGCTCACCAGGGGGGAGATCCAAAAACATTCAGTACTTC | CASSPGGRSKNIQYF
16 | TRBJ2-5 | few | TRBD2 | TRBV28 | TGTGCCAGCAGTCAAGCCGGACTAGCGGGAGAAGAGACCCAGTACTTC | CASSQAGLAGEETQYF
16 | TRBJ2-3 | few | TRBD2 | TRBV7-2 | TGTGCCAGCAGCCCCCGGGCGGGAGATCTTTCTAATACGCAGTATTTT | CASSPRAGDLSNTQYF
10 | TRBJ2-5 | few | NA | TRBV29-1 | TGCAGCGTTGCGGAAGAGACCCAGTACTTC | CSVAEETQYF
12 | TRBJ2-3 | few | NA | TRBV20-1 | TGCAGTGCTAGACTCAACACAGATACGCAGTATTTT | CSARLNTDTQYF
15 | TRBJ2-2 | NA | TRBD1 | TRBV5-1 | TGCGCCAGCAGCCCGGGCTACAGGGGAGCCGGGGAGCTGTTTTTT | CASSPGYRGAGELFF
15 | TRBJ2-1 | NA | TRBD1 | TRBV20-1 | TGCAGTGCAAGGACAGGTGGAAGCTCCTACAATGAGCAGTTCTTC | CSARTGGSSYNEQFF
14 | TRBJ2-7 | NA | NA | TRBV5-1 | TGCGCCAGCGGCCCAGGGGGGATCAACTACGAGCAGTACTTC | CASGPGGINYEQYF
12 | TRBJ2-2 | NA | NA | TRBV5-5 | TGTGCCAGCAGCTTCCCCGGCGGGGAGCTGTTTTTT | CASSFPGGELFF